Following are 15 T cell receptor beta chains from one sample sequenced in a study of shared clonotypes between healthy human individuals. CD45RO-negative CD8 cells positively selected for CCR7 made up the naive population, which excluded terminally differentiated effector memory CD45RA+ cells. Only in-frame clones appear in the TCRdb table, and some are missing; sequencing was by immunoSEQ multiplex PCR. The repertoire consists of roughly 2,000,000 clones, with roughly 95% occurring once and the leading ten covering approximately 1.7%. Sequencing was done on a sample of naive CD8+ T cells from PBMCs. The receptor set was obtained from a young man in good health. Some clones in this sample may be carry-over from other donors' samples.

The chain carries TRBV27 and TRBJ2-7; 7 bases align to TRBD2. V was clipped by 5 bases and J by 3 bases; unmatched bases: 7. The CDR3 consists of 14 residues. The germline V gene has CDR1 MNHEY and CDR2 SMNVEV (reference sequence). The CDR3: CASSPGLNFYEQYF. In DNA form, the CDR3 reads TGTGCCAGCAGTCCGGGACTAAACTTCTACGAGCAGTACTTC.

The chain carries TRBV28 and TRBJ2-1; D tentatively fits TRBD1 or TRBD2 (6 bases each). CDR3 size: 12 residues. Deletions cut 4 bases from V and 8 bases from J, with 9 bases between. Germline V gene sequence: CDR1 MDHEN, CDR2 SYDVKM. CDR3 amino acids: CASSWRGYEQFF. The CDR3 bases are TGTGCCAGCAGTTGGAGGGGGTATGAGCAGTTCTTC.

This chain links TRBV23-1 with TRBJ2-7; no firm D call. TRBV23-1 counts as an open reading frame of uncertain function. The ends were cut back, 0 bases at V and 4 bases at J, with 7 bases in the middle. This CDR3 region has 13 residues. Here the CDR3 reads CASSQSCHYEQYF. In nucleotides, the CDR3 is TGCGCCAGCAGTCAATCCTGCCATTACGAGCAGTACTTC.

The count of this clone is one. The chain has TRBV7-2 and TRBJ2-7; 9 nucleotides align to TRBD2. V dropped 2 bases and J dropped 5; count of bases not matched to a gene: 7. The CDR3 sequence is 15 residues long. Germline CDR1 and CDR2: SGHTA and FQGNSA. The CDR3 here is CASSLYGTSTHEQYF. CDR3 DNA sequence: TGTGCCAGCAGCTTATACGGGACTAGCACCCACGAGCAGTACTTC.

V is TRBV9 and J is TRBJ2-3; D possibly corresponds to TRBD1 (6 bases). Germline CDR1 and CDR2: SGDLS and YYNGEE. With 0 bases removed from V and 6 bases from J, the gap between germline ends came to 14 bases. The CDR3 sequence is 15 residues long. For the CDR3, the DNA is TGTGCCAGCAGCGTAGTCGGCAGGGGCCAGGATACGCAGTATTTT. Protein product: CASSVVGRGQDTQYF.

The chain uses TRBV27 and TRBJ1-1; D not certain. The germline V gene has CDR1 MNHEY and CDR2 SMNVEV (reference sequence). Trimming stripped 0 bases from V and 5 bases from J, with 13 bases between. The CDR3 loop spans 15 amino acids. The CDR3 DNA sequence: TGTGCCAGCAGTTTATCCCACTTACCTGGGACTGAAGCTTTCTTT. Protein product: CASSLSHLPGTEAFF.

V gene TRBV2 combines with J gene TRBJ2-2, with a possible D match to TRBD2 (6 bases). CDR1 SNHLY and CDR2 FYNNEI come from the germline V gene. The length of the CDR3 is 15 residues. V was clipped by 4 bases and J by 2 bases, with 11 bases between them. CDR3 loop: CASSGYGGNTGELFF. The CDR3 region has the DNA TGTGCCAGCAGTGGCTACGGGGGAAACACCGGGGAGCTGTTTTTT.

This sequence joins TRBV30 and TRBJ1-2; D remains ambiguous. With 6 bases removed from V and 4 bases from J, the gap between germline ends came to 21 bases. Germline V gene lookup returns CDR1 GTSNPN and CDR2 SVGIG (reference sequence). This CDR3 contains 15 residues. The CDR3 sequence: CACLPGGDLPYGYTF. The DNA of the CDR3 is TGTGCCTGCCTCCCCGGCGGCGATTTACCCTATGGCTACACCTTC.

V and J are TRBV21-1 and TRBJ2-3; TRBD2, the D gene given by the table, was not confirmed from the DNA. TRBV21-1 is listed as a pseudogene. The CDR3 is 16 residues long. The chain's CDR3 is CASSKGLAGPWDTQYF. In DNA form, the CDR3 reads TGTGCCAGCAGCAAAGGGCTAGCGGGCCCGTGGGATACGCAGTATTTT.

The gene calls are TRBV4-1 and TRBJ1-1, with D possibly TRBD1 on 5 matching bases. Germline CDR1 is MGHRA and CDR2 is YSYEKL. CDR3 length equals 15 residues. Between the trimmed V and J ends, which lost 0 bases and 5 bases, there was a span of 13 bases. CDR3: CASSQDPGVRTEAFF. In nucleotides, the CDR3 is TGCGCCAGCAGCCAAGATCCGGGGGTGAGGACTGAAGCTTTCTTT.

The genes are TRBV27 and TRBJ2-1, with 14 bases fitting TRBD2. The CDR3 runs 15 residues. V lost 5 bases, J lost 9 bases, and 6 bases stayed unmatched. Germline values: CDR1 MNHEY, CDR2 SMNVEV (reference sequence). The CDR3 coding sequence is TGTGCCAGCAGTCCTGGACTAGCGGGAGGAGCTGAGCAGTTCTTC. Translating it yields CASSPGLAGGAEQFF.

The J gene is TRBJ1-2, the V gene TRBV27; 10 bases are shared with TRBD1. This CDR3 has 14 residues. Per the germline V gene, CDR1 is MNHEY and CDR2 is SMNVEV (reference sequence). The junction had 7 bases not matched to a gene; V was cut back by 8 bases and J by 4 bases. CDR3 in DNA: TGTGCCAGCGGGGGACAGGGGACGATCTATGGCTACACCTTC. Residues: CASGGQGTIYGYTF.

The chain combines TRBV27 with TRBJ2-5, with D unclear. The V end was cut by 6 bases, the J end by 5 bases, with 10 bases between. This CDR3 has 12 residues. Germline lookup yields CDR1 MNHEY and CDR2 SMNVEV (reference sequence). The DNA for the CDR3 is TGTGCCAGCAGCATAGACCCCGAGACCCAGTACTTC. This gives the protein CASSIDPETQYF.

The chain links TRBV7-6 to TRBJ1-2, with D unclear. The V end was cut by 5 bases, the J end by 5 bases, with 9 bases between. This CDR3 has 12 residues. The germline V gene has CDR1 SGHVS and CDR2 FNYEAQ. For the CDR3, the DNA is TGTGCCAGCAGCGATGAAGGTTATGGCTACACCTTC. This codes for CASSDEGYGYTF.

This clone has just one count. The chain employs TRBV27 and TRBJ2-1, with a tentative D call TRBD1 (6 bases). V dropped 6 bases and J dropped 7 bases, with 25 bases sitting between them. The length of the CDR3 is 17 residues. Germline CDR1 MNHEY, CDR2 SMNVEV (reference sequence). CDR3 sequence (DNA): TGTGCCAGCAGACCACGCCTCCAGGGGATGATCCTTAATGAGCAGTTCTTC. Translating it yields CASRPRLQGMILNEQFF.